These 24 T cell receptor beta chains share one sample of origin, sequenced in a study of cytomegalovirus exposure and HLA in healthy donors. PCR was performed using 60 Vbeta and 13 Jbeta primers. Sequencing was performed with immunoSEQ multiplex PCR; in TCRdb, only in-frame clones are kept and a portion is missing. This sample has approximately 140,000 clones, with around three quarters found just once. Material for sequencing was PBMCs. Every receptor here comes from a woman aged 45-59 years in good health and CMV-seronegative.

The chain carries TRBV13 and TRBJ2-3; possibly TRBD1 for D (5 bases). Germline CDR1 reads PRHDT; CDR2 reads FYEKMQ (reference sequence). Between the trimmed V and J ends, which lost 5 bases and 6 bases, there was a span of 12 bases. This CDR3 comprises 13 residues. The CDR3 DNA reads as TGTGCCAGCAGCCCAGGGAATGCGGATACGCAGTATTTT. Residues: CASSPGNADTQYF.

The rearrangement links TRBV6-1 to TRBJ2-3; D possibly corresponds to TRBD2 (5 bases). The CDR3 loop spans 15 amino acids. Trimming left V 5 bases short and J 6 bases short, with 18 bases between. Germline values: CDR1 MNHNS, CDR2 SASEGT. CDR3 region: CASSHRRVRVDTQYF. The CDR3 DNA reads TGTGCCAGCAGTCACCGGCGGGTTAGGGTGGATACGCAGTATTTT.

V is TRBV29-1 and J is TRBJ1-2, with D possibly matching TRBD1 (6 bases). This CDR3 spans 17 amino acids. Germline CDR1 is SQVTM and CDR2 is ANQGSEA. The germline V and J ends were trimmed by 0 bases and 2 bases, with 19 bases remaining between them. The CDR3 region is CSVEDRARGGLNYGYTF. Written as DNA, the CDR3 is TGCAGCGTTGAAGATCGGGCTAGGGGGGGGCTCAACTATGGCTACACCTTC.

This clone appeared once. Other DNA sequences in this specimen translate into the identical CDR3. The chain is built from TRBV29-1 and TRBJ2-7; 8 bases map to TRBD1. V dropped 3 bases and J dropped 4; count of bases not matched to a gene: 5. Germline V gene sequence: CDR1 SQVTM, CDR2 ANQGSEA. The CDR3 length is 13 residues. CDR3 DNA sequence: TGCAGCGTTGAGGGGCAGGGGGCTTACGAGCAGTACTTC. This sequence encodes CSVEGQGAYEQYF.

The V gene is TRBV5-1, the J gene TRBJ2-5; D may be TRBD1 (7 bases). Germline V gives CDR1 SGHRS, CDR2 YFSETQ. The CDR3 is 17 amino acids. Trimming pared 1 base from V and 4 bases from J, leaving 20 bases between. The CDR3 loop reads CASSLSGQRVGGETQYF. CDR3 sequence (DNA): TGCGCCAGCAGCTTGTCGGGACAGCGGGTAGGAGGAGAGACCCAGTACTTC.

The rearrangement uses TRBV9 and TRBJ2-5; D may be TRBD1 (5 bases). This CDR3 is built from 14 residues. Trimming removed 4 bases at V and 2 bases at J, with 12 bases between. CDR1 SGDLS and CDR2 YYNGEE come from the germline V gene. CDR3 loop: CASSSPGKQETQYF. The CDR3 DNA reads TGTGCCAGCAGCTCTCCAGGGAAACAAGAGACCCAGTACTTC. Supplemented by reference TRBV9 and TRBJ2-5, the full variable domain reads DSGVTQTPKHLITATGQRVTLRCSPRSGDLSVYWYQQSLDQGLQFLIQYYNGEERAKGNILERFSAQQFPDLHSELNLSSLELGDSALYFCASSSPGKQETQYFGPGTRLLVL.

CDR3 bases: TGTGCCAGCAGCTTAGATTCCGGGGGTCAGCCCCAGCATTTT. Translation gives CASSLDSGGQPQHF. This sequence joins TRBV7-2 and TRBJ1-5; D is perhaps TRBD1 (5 bases). Deletions cut 1 base from V and 6 bases from J, with 10 bases between. The CDR3 extends over 14 amino acids. Germline V gene lookup returns CDR1 SGHTA and CDR2 FQGNSA.

The chain joins TRBV5-8 to TRBJ1-5; 12 positions agree with TRBD1. The CDR3 runs 17 residues. In germline, CDR1 is SGHTS, CDR2 YDEGEE. With V trimmed by 4 bases and J by 2 bases, 7 bases remained unmatched. For the CDR3, the DNA is TGTGCCAGCAGCACCGGGACAGGGGGCGCGGGCAATCAGCCCCAGCATTTT. Protein product: CASSTGTGGAGNQPQHF.

The J gene is TRBJ1-4, the V gene TRBV7-9, with D possibly being TRBD1 (6 bases). Trimming shortened V by 5 bases and J by 3 bases, and 13 bases separated the two germline ends. The CDR3 consists of 15 residues. Germline V CDR1 and CDR2: SEHNR, FQNEAQ (reference sequence). The DNA for the CDR3 is TGTGCCAGCAGCCCAGCACAGGGACCTAATGAAAAACTGTTTTTT. This sequence encodes CASSPAQGPNEKLFF.

The rearrangement links TRBV27 to TRBJ1-5; D remains ambiguous. Trimming stripped 2 bases from V and 2 bases from J, with 10 bases between. This CDR3 is built from 15 residues. Germline CDR1 MNHEY, CDR2 SMNVEV (reference sequence). The CDR3 reads CASSLVGGGNQPQHF. The CDR3 DNA reads TGTGCCAGCAGTTTAGTGGGAGGTGGCAATCAGCCCCAGCATTTT.

The chain links TRBV18 to TRBJ2-7, with D perhaps matching TRBD2 (6 bases). Germline V CDR1 and CDR2: KGHSH, LQKENI. Trimming took off 3 bases at V and 4 bases at J, with 13 bases between the two ends. The CDR3 runs 14 residues. CDR3 amino acids: CASSPASEKYEQYF. DNA for the CDR3: TGTGCCAGCTCACCTGCTAGCGAGAAATACGAGCAGTACTTC.

This chain connects TRBV27 to TRBJ1-5; D ambiguous. This CDR3 is 15 amino acids long. Trimming removed 5 bases at V and 4 bases at J, with 15 bases between. The germline V gene encodes CDR1 MNHEY and CDR2 SMNVEV (reference sequence). The DNA for the CDR3 is TGTGCCAGCAGTAAGGGCACAGCGGCTAATCAGCCCCAGCATTTT. The encoded protein is CASSKGTAANQPQHF.

The rearrangement joins TRBV5-1 to TRBJ2-7; the match to TRBD1 covers 7 bases. CDR1 SGHRS and CDR2 YFSETQ come from the germline V gene. J was trimmed by 3 bases and V by 1 base; bases with no gene match: 13. This CDR3 is built from 17 residues. CDR3 coding DNA: TGCGCCAGCAGCTTGAAGGCAGGGGGTCCATTCAACTACGAGCAGTACTTC. This codes for CASSLKAGGPFNYEQYF.

The chain is built from TRBV2 and TRBJ2-7, with TRBD1 as a possible D gene (6 bases). This CDR3 is 15 amino acids long. The V end lost 6 bases, the J end lost 1 base, and 16 bases lay between the germline ends. In germline, CDR1 is SNHLY, CDR2 FYNNEI. The CDR3 sequence: CASSRQAAGSYEQYF. In DNA, the CDR3 is TGTGCCAGCAGCCGACAGGCTGCGGGTTCCTACGAGCAGTACTTC.

On this clone: A junction end diverges from the germline sequence, so it may reflect a read error. The rearrangement uses TRBV7-7 and TRBJ2-5, with D maybe TRBD1 (5 bases). The CDR3 covers 14 residues. From germline, CDR1 is SSHAT and CDR2 FNYEAQ (reference sequence). CDR3 nucleotides: TGTGCTAGCAGCTTAGCACCAGGGATGGAGACCCAGTACTTC. Encoded protein: CASSLAPGMETQYF.

The CDR3, as DNA: TGTGCCAGCAGATATTCCGGGACAGAAGGTGAAGCTTTCTTT. Amino acid sequence: CASRYSGTEGEAFF. V is TRBV2 and J is TRBJ1-1; 7 nucleotides agree with TRBD1. J gave up 7 bases and V 6 bases, and 11 bases lay outside the gene matches. The CDR3 is 14 amino acids. Germline-derived CDR1 and CDR2 are SNHLY and FYNNEI.

V usage is TRBV5-4 and J usage is TRBJ2-1; possible D gene TRBD1, 6 bases. Germline assignment: CDR1 SGHNT and CDR2 YYREEE (reference sequence). V was trimmed by 1 base and J by 8 bases, leaving 16 bases between them. This CDR3 is 15 amino acids long. The DNA of the CDR3 is TGTGCCAGCAGCTTGCGTACAGGGAGTCATCATGAGCAGTTCTTC. This gives the protein CASSLRTGSHHEQFF.

This clone was seen a few times. The CDR3 sequence is CAWSTGINQPQHF. CDR3 bases: TGTGCCTGGTCGACAGGGATCAATCAGCCCCAGCATTTT. The chain recombines TRBV30 with TRBJ1-5; 7 bases map to TRBD1. Germline CDR1 is GTSNPN and CDR2 is SVGIG (reference sequence). The CDR3 sequence is 13 residues long. The ends lost 5 bases at V and 3 bases at J; junction bases unmatched: 4. Full variable domain (outside the CDR3, taken from reference TRBV30 and TRBJ1-5): SQTIHQWPATLVQPVGSPLSLECTVEGTSNPNLYWYRQAAGRGLQLLFYSVGIGQISSEVPQNLSASRPQDRQFILSSKKLLLSDSGFYLCAWSTGINQPQHFGDGTRLSIL.

V usage is TRBV6-5 and J usage is TRBJ2-3, with 8 bases identical to TRBD2. This CDR3 is built from 14 residues. The germline V gene has CDR1 MNHEY and CDR2 SVGAGI. V shed 2 bases and J 3 bases; nucleotides not matched to a gene: 1. The CDR3 reads CASSYGLATDTQYF. The DNA for the CDR3 is TGTGCCAGCAGTTACGGACTAGCAACAGATACGCAGTATTTT.

The chain is built from TRBV6-5 and TRBJ1-2, with TRBD1 matching over 7 bases. With V trimmed by 0 bases and J by 0 bases, 4 bases remained unmatched. The CDR3 length is 16 residues. Looked up from germline, CDR1 is MNHEY and CDR2 is SVGAGI. CDR3 sequence reads: CASSYSPGQSNYGYTF. CDR3 DNA: TGTGCCAGCAGTTACTCTCCGGGACAGTCTAACTATGGCTACACCTTC.

The rearrangement uses TRBV9 and TRBJ1-1, with D tentatively TRBD1 (5 bases). Germline assignment: CDR1 SGDLS and CDR2 YYNGEE. The CDR3 spans 15 residues. The V end lost 0 bases, the J end lost 0 bases, and 9 bases lay between the germline ends. CDR3 residues: CASSVEGHLNTEAFF. Written as DNA, the CDR3 is TGTGCCAGCAGCGTAGAAGGACATTTGAACACTGAAGCTTTCTTT.

The chain joins TRBV13 to TRBJ1-1; possible D gene TRBD1, 6 bases. The length of the CDR3 is 16 residues. The V and J ends lost 6 bases and 0 bases respectively, with 17 bases between them. CDR1 is PRHDT and CDR2 is FYEKMQ in the germline V gene (reference sequence). The CDR3 sequence: CASRLGGASMNTEAFF. Written as DNA, the CDR3 is TGTGCCAGCAGGCTAGGGGGGGCTAGCATGAACACTGAAGCTTTCTTT.

The J gene is TRBJ1-3, the V gene TRBV5-4; TRBD1 agrees at 9 bases. The germline V gene encodes CDR1 SGHNT and CDR2 YYREEE (reference sequence). The CDR3 sequence is 14 residues long. The J segment lost 6 bases and the V segment lost 4 bases, leaving 5 bases of the junction unmatched. As DNA, the CDR3 is TGTGCCAGCAGCATCGGGACAGGGACAAACACCATATATTTT. Its translation is CASSIGTGTNTIYF.

The rearrangement joins TRBV6-1 to TRBJ1-4, with D hard to call. The V end was cut by 1 base, the J end by 8 bases, with 14 bases between. The CDR3 extends over 15 amino acids. The germline V gene has CDR1 MNHNS and CDR2 SASEGT. The DNA of the CDR3 is TGTGCCAGCAGTGAAGGCGGTAGGAGCTTAGAAAAACTGTTTTTT. It encodes CASSEGGRSLEKLFF.